This T cell receptor beta chain was captured by sequencing in a study of blood T cell repertoires in COVID-19. The CDR3 has 15 amino acids. Assay: immunoSEQ multiplex PCR; the TCRdb copy retains only in-frame clones and omits some. Here the sample spans 250,000 or so clones, about nine tenths being singletons. This clone has only one observation. The V call is TRBV21-1, the J call TRBJ2-5; the tabulated D call, TRBD1, remains unverified against the DNA. TRBV21-1 is described as a pseudogene. The specimen was PBMCs or T cells enriched from blood (not recorded which). This receptor was taken from a woman aged 35 to 49 with acute COVID-19. CDR3 nucleotide sequence: TGTGCCAGCAGCATTGAGGGGGCCCGACAAGAGACCCAGTACTTC. This gives the protein CASSIEGARQETQYF.